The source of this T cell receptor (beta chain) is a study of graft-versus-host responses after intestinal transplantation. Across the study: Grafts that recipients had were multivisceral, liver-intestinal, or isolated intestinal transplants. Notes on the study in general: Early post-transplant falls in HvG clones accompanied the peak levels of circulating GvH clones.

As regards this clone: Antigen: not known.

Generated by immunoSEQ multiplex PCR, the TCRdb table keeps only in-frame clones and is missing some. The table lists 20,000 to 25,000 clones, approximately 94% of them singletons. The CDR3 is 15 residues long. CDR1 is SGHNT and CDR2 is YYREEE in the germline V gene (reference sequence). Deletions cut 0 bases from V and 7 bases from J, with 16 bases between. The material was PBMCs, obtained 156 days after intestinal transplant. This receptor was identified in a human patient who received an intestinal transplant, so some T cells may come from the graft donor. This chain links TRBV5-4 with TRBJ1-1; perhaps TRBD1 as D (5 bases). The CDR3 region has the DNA TGTGCCAGCAGCTTGGGGGGGGAATGGGCAGGTGAAGCTTTCTTT. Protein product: CASSLGGEWAGEAFF. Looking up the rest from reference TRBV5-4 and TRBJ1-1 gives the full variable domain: ETGVTQSPTHLIKTRGQQVTLRCSSQSGHNTVSWYQQALGQGPQFIFQYYREEENGRGNFPPRFSGLQFPNYSSELNVNALELDDSALYLCASSLGGEWAGEAFFGQGTRLTVV.